This entry is about one T cell receptor (beta chain). V lost 7 bases to trimming and J lost 6 bases, with 22 bases between them. The CDR3 length is 16 residues. CDR1 is MNHNY, CDR2 SVGAGI, per germline (reference sequence). These data come from a study of blood T cell repertoires in COVID-19. The wider study: COVID-19 samples collected from the United States, Italy and Spain covered acute and convalescent phases.

Original data processing: Counts of nucleated cells, estimated from reference gene primer amplification, were obtained. The assay was immunoSEQ multiplex PCR, and TCRdb's table has in-frame clones only and misses some. Clone size and V and J calls were adopted from that table, with D and trimming inferred from the DNA. The data contain approximately 210,000 clones, almost 90% of them singletons. The receptor was isolated from a woman in her fifties or sixties with acute COVID-19. The sequencing sample was made of PBMCs or T cells enriched from blood (not recorded which). The rearrangement links TRBV6-6 to TRBJ2-1, with TRBD1 as a possible D gene (6 bases). CDR3 amino acids: CASTQLLQGITNEQFF. In DNA, the CDR3 is TGTGCCAGCACCCAACTCTTACAGGGTATTACCAATGAGCAGTTCTTC.